The 32 T cell receptor beta chains reported below all come from one sample, sequenced in a study of T cells after yellow fever vaccination. TCRdb used MiXCR to reprocess the 5' RACE reads, holding one entry per CDR3 protein. The sample includes 300,000 to 400,000 distinct CDR3 sequences, 8.5% to 10% of them seen just once. The sequences come from PBMCs, collected on the day of the first yellow fever vaccination. These receptors all stem from a young man who received the YFV17D yellow fever vaccine.

This clonotype was detected only a few times. The V and J genes are TRBV5-1 and TRBJ1-2; TRBD1 matches at 7 bases. Germline CDR1 SGHRS, CDR2 YFSETQ. V shed 4 bases and J 0 bases; nucleotides not matched to a gene: 9. The CDR3 runs to 16 residues. CDR3 sequence (DNA): TGCGCCAGCAGCCGACGGGACAGCGTCTCTAACTATGGCTACACCTTC. Translated, it gives CASSRRDSVSNYGYTF.

This chain links TRBV7-2 with TRBJ1-2, with a possible D match to TRBD1 (5 bases). Germline CDR1 reads SGHTA; CDR2 reads FQGNSA. CDR3 length: 15 amino acids. Trimming took 2 bases from V and 4 from J, leaving 14 bases between them. CDR3 sequence (DNA): TGTGCCAGCAGCTTAATCCCAAGCAGGGTCTATGGCTACACCTTC. Translating gives CASSLIPSRVYGYTF.

The J gene is TRBJ1-5, the V gene TRBV20-1; D unclear. CDR3 length equals 13 residues. Looked up from germline, CDR1 is DFQATT and CDR2 is SNEGSKA (reference sequence). The V and J ends lost 5 bases and 5 bases respectively, with 13 bases between them. The CDR3 DNA sequence: TGCAGTGCTTCCCCCCCCTTAGATCAGCCCCAGCATTTT. Translation: CSASPPLDQPQHF.

This clonotype was recorded at least ten times. The chain links TRBV4-3 to TRBJ2-2, with 8 bases identical to TRBD1. Germline V CDR1 and CDR2: LGHNA, YSLEER. The CDR3 has 17 residues. Trimming took 0 bases from V and 4 from J; bases not matched to a gene: 7. CDR3 sequence: CASSQDSRTGSTGELFF. DNA for the CDR3: TGCGCCAGCAGCCAAGATAGTCGGACAGGGAGCACCGGGGAGCTGTTTTTT.

The chain uses TRBV18 and TRBJ1-5; 9 nucleotides line up with TRBD1. Germline V lookup: CDR1 KGHSH, CDR2 LQKENI. V lost 6 bases, J lost 5 bases, and 5 bases stayed unmatched. The CDR3 runs to 14 residues. CDR3 DNA sequence: TGTGCCAGCTCGTACCGGGACAGGGATCAGCCCCAGCATTTT. Residues: CASSYRDRDQPQHF.

This clonotype came up a few times. The chain employs TRBV12-3 or TRBV12-4 and TRBJ1-5; D possibly corresponds to TRBD1 (5 bases). V was pared by 5 bases and J by 11 bases, with 19 bases between. The CDR3 has 14 residues. In DNA, the CDR3 is TGTGCCAGCAGTCCGGACATCGGCCTCCAAGCCCAGCATTTT. Translation gives CASSPDIGLQAQHF.

This clonotype was seen ten or more times. The genes are TRBV7-9 and TRBJ1-3; D uncertain. Germline loops: CDR1 SEHNR, CDR2 FQNEAQ (reference sequence). V was clipped by 3 bases and J by 0 bases, with 6 bases between them. This CDR3 has 14 residues. This chain's CDR3 is CASSFGVSGNTIYF. The CDR3 nucleotides read TGTGCCAGCAGCTTCGGTGTCTCTGGAAACACCATATATTTT.

This clonotype was found many times. This sequence joins TRBV20-1 and TRBJ2-2; maybe TRBD1 (7 bases). CDR3 length: 16 amino acids. The V end was cut by 5 bases, the J end by 6 bases, with 22 bases between. Germline-derived CDR1 and CDR2 are DFQATT and SNEGSKA (reference sequence). CDR3: CSASRAEGAIAGELFF. As DNA, the CDR3 is TGCAGTGCTTCCCGGGCGGAGGGGGCAATAGCCGGGGAGCTGTTTTTT.

There are a few counts of this clonotype. The rearrangement joins TRBV9 to TRBJ2-1, with unresolved D. The V and J ends lost 0 bases and 2 bases respectively, with 9 bases between them. Germline V gene data show CDR1 as SGDLS and CDR2 as YYNGEE. The CDR3 spans 15 residues. The CDR3 loop reads CASSVEATPYNEQFF. DNA for the CDR3: TGTGCCAGCAGCGTAGAAGCTACCCCCTACAATGAGCAGTTCTTC.

There are many counts of this clonotype. V gene TRBV12-3 or TRBV12-4 combines with J gene TRBJ2-1; the match to TRBD1 covers 8 bases. With 7 bases clipped from V and 6 bases from J, the junction kept 11 bases outside the gene matches. This CDR3 is 15 amino acids long. CDR3 coding DNA: TGTGCCAGCAAGAAGGTAGGGACAGGCTTCAATGAGCAGTTCTTC. As protein: CASKKVGTGFNEQFF.

The CDR3 protein is CASNREESSYNEQFF. The CDR3 nucleotides read TGCGCCAGCAACCGAGAAGAGAGCTCCTACAATGAGCAGTTCTTC. The rearrangement links TRBV5-1 to TRBJ2-1; D not resolved. CDR1 and CDR2 from the germline V gene are SGHRS and YFSETQ. CDR3 size: 15 residues. Trimming pared 6 bases from V and 0 bases from J, leaving 13 bases between.

The V call is TRBV6-1, the J call TRBJ2-5; TRBD2 matches at 8 bases. V was clipped by 5 bases and J by 3 bases; unmatched bases: 8. The CDR3 spans 15 residues. The germline CDR1 and CDR2 sequences are MNHNS and SASEGT. This CDR3 is CASSRSGGFEETQYF. The CDR3 nucleotides are TGTGCCAGCAGTCGCAGCGGGGGCTTCGAAGAGACCCAGTACTTC.

There are a few counts of this clonotype. The V gene is TRBV7-2, the J gene TRBJ2-3, with D unresolved. Deletions cut 1 base from V and 3 bases from J, with 8 bases between. In germline, CDR1 is SGHTA, CDR2 FQGNSA. The CDR3 covers 14 residues. The CDR3 loop is CASSLDFATDTQYF. As DNA, the CDR3 is TGTGCCAGCAGCTTAGATTTCGCAACAGATACGCAGTATTTT.

This clonotype was detected a few times. One end of the junction does not line up with germline, which may come from a read error. The chain is built from TRBV7-2 and TRBJ2-2, with D perhaps matching TRBD2 (6 bases). The CDR3 sequence is 15 residues long. The germline V gene has CDR1 SGHTA and CDR2 FQGNSA. CDR3: CASSPRLVNNGELFF. The CDR3 region has the DNA TGTGCCAGCAGCCCACGACTAGTAAACAACGGGGAGCTGTTTTTT.

The rearrangement uses TRBV24-1 and TRBJ2-5; D may be TRBD1 (5 bases). Trimming took off 3 bases at V and 0 bases at J, with 10 bases between the two ends. This CDR3 is 15 amino acids long. Germline values: CDR1 KGHDR, CDR2 SFDVKD. CDR3 sequence (DNA): TGTGCCACCAGTGATAAGACAGAGTACCAAGAGACCCAGTACTTC. Translating gives CATSDKTEYQETQYF.

This clonotype was recorded a few times. V is TRBV10-3 and J is TRBJ2-7; D is tentatively TRBD1 or TRBD2 (5 bases each). The V end was cut by 0 bases, the J end by 5 bases, with 11 bases between. Germline V gives CDR1 ENHRY, CDR2 SYGVKD. This CDR3 comprises 14 residues. CDR3 in amino acids: CAISESPGTNEQYF. The CDR3 coding sequence is TGTGCCATCAGTGAGTCGCCAGGGACCAACGAGCAGTACTTC.

This clonotype was seen more than once but under ten times. The CDR3, as DNA: TGTGCCAGTAGTGACCCGGGACAGGTGTCCTACGAGCAGTACTTC. It yields the protein CASSDPGQVSYEQYF. The chain combines TRBV19 with TRBJ2-7; 8 positions match TRBD1. CDR3 size: 15 residues. Germline CDR1 is LNHDA and CDR2 is SQIVND (reference sequence). V lost 5 bases, J lost 1 base, and 7 bases stayed unmatched.

In its sample, this clonotype was seen a few times. The V call is TRBV6-2 or TRBV6-3, the J call TRBJ2-2, with D tentatively TRBD2 (5 bases). Between the trimmed V and J ends, which lost 0 bases and 1 base, there was a span of 6 bases. Germline V gives CDR1 MNHEY, CDR2 SVGEGT. This CDR3 is 15 amino acids long. CDR3 DNA sequence: TGTGCCAGCAGTTACTCCGGGGTGAACACCGGGGAGCTGTTTTTT. It codes for CASSYSGVNTGELFF.

The genes are TRBV15 and TRBJ2-7; D possibly uses TRBD1 or TRBD2 (6 bases each). There are 14 residues in the CDR3. The V end lost 0 bases, the J end lost 2 bases, and 8 bases lay between the germline ends. CDR1 is LNHNV and CDR2 is YYDKDF in the germline V gene (reference sequence). CDR3 protein: CATSRDRGPYEQYF. In DNA form, the CDR3 reads TGTGCCACCAGCAGAGACCGGGGGCCCTACGAGCAGTACTTC.

This clonotype was picked up a small number of times. The chain carries TRBV4-2 and TRBJ2-7; D may be TRBD1 or TRBD2 (5 bases each). V shed 7 bases and J shed 3 bases, with 25 bases lying between them. The V gene's germline CDR1 is LGHNA and CDR2 YNFKEQ. CDR3 size: 17 residues. As DNA, the CDR3 is TGTGCCAGCAACCACAGGAGGTCCGGGACCTGTCGCTACGAGCAGTACGTC. Protein product: CASNHRRSGTCRYEQYV.

The chain links TRBV29-1 to TRBJ2-7; the D is unclear. Germline V gene lookup returns CDR1 SQVTM and CDR2 ANQGSEA. V dropped 5 bases and J dropped 9 bases, with 17 bases sitting between them. The CDR3 sequence is 12 residues long. CDR3 loop: CSVSTDGLGQYV. As DNA, the CDR3 is TGCAGCGTTTCAACGGACGGATTAGGGCAGTACGTC.

V is TRBV7-9 and J is TRBJ2-7; a possible D gene is TRBD2 (5 bases). The CDR3 consists of 13 residues. CDR1 and CDR2 from the germline V gene are SEHNR and FQNEAQ (reference sequence). V dropped 3 bases and J dropped 6 bases, with 12 bases sitting between them. CDR3 DNA sequence: TGTGCCAGCAGCTTGACGCCGGGGAGCGAGCAGTACTTC. Translation: CASSLTPGSEQYF.

The chain links TRBV5-1 to TRBJ1-1; D remains ambiguous. Trimming took 3 bases from V and 10 from J, leaving 13 bases between them. Germline values: CDR1 SGHRS, CDR2 YFSETQ. CDR3 length: 12 residues. CDR3 region: CASSSQGEGAFF. CDR3 DNA: TGCGCCAGCAGCTCACAAGGAGAGGGAGCTTTCTTT.

V is TRBV25-1 and J is TRBJ1-2, with D perhaps TRBD1 (5 bases). V was pared by 8 bases and J by 3 bases, with 10 bases between. Germline CDR1 is MGHDK and CDR2 is SYGVNS. This CDR3 comprises 12 residues. DNA of the CDR3: TGTGCCAGCGCGGGACGGGACTATGGCTACACCTTC. It is translated as CASAGRDYGYTF.

The table lists this clonotype with a few counts. DNA of the CDR3: TGTGCCTGGAGCCCGTACATAAACAATCAGCCCCAGCATTTT. Protein sequence: CAWSPYINNQPQHF. V gene TRBV30 combines with J gene TRBJ1-5; D remains unclear. Per the germline V gene, CDR1 is GTSNPN and CDR2 is SVGIG (reference sequence). V dropped 3 bases and J dropped 3 bases, with 12 bases sitting between them. The length of the CDR3 is 14 residues.

The chain links TRBV11-2 to TRBJ2-4; tentative D call: TRBD2 (5 bases). From germline, CDR1 is SGHAT and CDR2 FQNNGV. The CDR3 contains 16 residues. Trimming stripped 2 bases from V and 0 bases from J, with 11 bases between. The chain's CDR3 is CASSLLFEGAKNIQYF. The CDR3 DNA reads as TGTGCCAGCAGCTTATTGTTTGAGGGAGCCAAAAACATTCAGTACTTC.

In this sample, this clonotype turned up a few times. The V call is TRBV6-2 or TRBV6-3, the J call TRBJ2-7; D perhaps matches TRBD2 (5 bases). The CDR3 is made up of 14 amino acids. In germline, CDR1 is MNHEY, CDR2 SVGEGT. V lost 6 bases and J lost 0, with 12 bases in between. The CDR3 DNA reads TGTGCCAGCAGGGCGAGGACTTACTCCTACGAGCAGTACGTC. Translating gives CASRARTYSYEQYV.

In its sample, this clonotype was seen many times. The rearrangement uses TRBV25-1 and TRBJ2-3, with 7 bases fitting TRBD1. CDR1 and CDR2 from the germline V gene are MGHDK and SYGVNS. The length of the CDR3 is 13 residues. The V gene end was trimmed by 6 bases and the J gene end by 4 bases; junction bases not matched to a gene: 4. CDR3 sequence: CASRGDRADTQYF. DNA of the CDR3: TGTGCCAGCAGGGGAGACAGGGCAGATACGCAGTATTTT.

This clonotype was counted ten times or more. The chain employs TRBV10-3 and TRBJ1-5; 7 bases map to TRBD1. The junction had 0 bases not matched to a gene; V was cut back by 2 bases and J by 5 bases. CDR1 and CDR2 (germline): ENHRY, SYGVKD. The CDR3 sequence is 13 residues long. CDR3 sequence: CAISEDRDQPQHF. CDR3 sequence (DNA): TGTGCCATCAGTGAGGACAGGGATCAGCCCCAGCATTTT.

This clonotype was recorded a few times. This chain uses TRBV5-1 with TRBJ2-1; TRBD2 matches at 7 bases. This CDR3 region has 17 residues. V shed 4 bases and J 4 bases; nucleotides not matched to a gene: 14. From germline, CDR1 is SGHRS and CDR2 YFSETQ. The CDR3 loop reads CASSLGRSGATYNEQFF. The CDR3 DNA reads as TGCGCCAGCAGCCTGGGTCGGAGCGGGGCTACTTACAATGAGCAGTTCTTC.

Concerning this clonotype: A much larger clonotype is one base distant, so this may be a read error. This rearrangement joins TRBV29-1 to TRBJ2-5; D assignment may be TRBD1 or TRBD2 (5 bases each). The germline gives CDR1 SQVTM, CDR2 ANQGSEA. The CDR3 has 13 residues. CDR3 loop: CSVGQSHGEIQYF. CDR3 bases: TGCAGCGTTGGACAGAGCCATGGGGAGATCCAGTACTTC.

The V call is TRBV11-3, the J call TRBJ2-3; maybe TRBD2 (5 bases). Germline V CDR1 and CDR2: SGHNT, YENEEA. V lost 5 bases to trimming and J lost 8 bases, with 17 bases between them. The CDR3 contains 14 residues. The CDR3 DNA reads TGTGCCAGCAGCCCTACCGGGGAGTTGGGTACGCAGTATTTT. This sequence encodes CASSPTGELGTQYF.